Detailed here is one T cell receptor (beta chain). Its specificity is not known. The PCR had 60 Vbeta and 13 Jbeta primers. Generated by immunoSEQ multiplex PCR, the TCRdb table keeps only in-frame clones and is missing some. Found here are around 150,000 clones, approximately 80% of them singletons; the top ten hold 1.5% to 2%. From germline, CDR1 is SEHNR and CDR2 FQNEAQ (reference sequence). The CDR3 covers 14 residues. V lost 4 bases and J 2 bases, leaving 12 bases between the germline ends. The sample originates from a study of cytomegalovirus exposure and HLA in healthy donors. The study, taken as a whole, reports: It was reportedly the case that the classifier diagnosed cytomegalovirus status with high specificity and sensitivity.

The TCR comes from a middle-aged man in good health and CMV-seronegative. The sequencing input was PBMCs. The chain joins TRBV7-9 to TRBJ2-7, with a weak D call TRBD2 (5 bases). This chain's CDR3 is CASSYMTGTYEQYF. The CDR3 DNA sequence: TGTGCCAGCAGCTACATGACGGGGACCTACGAGCAGTACTTC. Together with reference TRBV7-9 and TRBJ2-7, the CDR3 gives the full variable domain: DTGVSQNPRHKITKRGQNVTFRCDPISEHNRLYWYRQTLGQGPEFLTYFQNEAQLEKSRLLSDRFSAERPKGSFSTLEIQRTEQGDSAMYLCASSYMTGTYEQYFGPGTRLTVT.